The present entry profiles one T cell receptor beta chain with its context. Its antigen remains unknown. Profiled with immunoSEQ multiplex PCR; TCRdb holds only in-frame clones, not every one. The sample includes some 41,000 clones, 70% to 90% of them seen just once. These data are taken from a study of PD-1 blockade in classical Hodgkin lymphoma. Study as a whole: Every 2 weeks, patients had 3 mg/kg nivolumab intravenously. The study's findings and limits: Newly diagnosed patients reportedly had lower baseline TCR diversity than healthy donors.

After autologous stem cell transplantation all patients relapsed, and prior brentuximab vedotin exposure differed between cohorts. V trimming: 4 bases; J trimming: 6 bases; junction bases outside the gene matches: 13. The CDR3 totals 16 residues. Germline-derived CDR1 and CDR2 are SGHRS and YFSETQ. This chain links TRBV5-1 with TRBJ1-2, with TRBD1 matching over 9 bases. This receptor was identified in a human donor with classical Hodgkin lymphoma. The specimen was peripheral blood mononuclear cells (PBMCs), collected before the second cycle of nivolumab. As DNA, the CDR3 is TGCGCCAGCAGCCCTTCGACAGGGGGGGTGAGGGATGGCTACACCTTC. It codes for CASSPSTGGVRDGYTF.